One sample yielded the 7 T cell receptor beta chains listed below, sequenced in a study of cytomegalovirus exposure and HLA in healthy donors. The PCR made use of 60 Vbeta and 13 Jbeta primers. Repertoires were generated with immunoSEQ multiplex PCR, while TCRdb's copy carries only in-frame clones and drops some. The table lists 110,000 or so clones, 82% of them singletons. Sequencing input: PBMCs. The receptors were sampled from a woman in her late teens or twenties in good health and CMV-seronegative.

The gene calls are TRBV19 and TRBJ1-3; 8 bases fit TRBD1. Germline V gene lookup returns CDR1 LNHDA and CDR2 SQIVND (reference sequence). The CDR3 sequence is 15 residues long. Losses at the gene ends were 6 bases for V and 0 bases for J; bases not matched to a gene: 4. The CDR3 sequence is CASRTGDSSGNTIYF. The CDR3 coding sequence is TGTGCCAGTAGGACAGGGGATAGCTCTGGAAACACCATATATTTT.

This rearrangement joins TRBV7-9 to TRBJ1-1, with TRBD1 as a possible D gene (5 bases). V lost 7 bases, J lost 6 bases, and 12 bases lay in between. In germline, CDR1 is SEHNR, CDR2 FQNEAQ (reference sequence). CDR3 length equals 12 residues. The CDR3 DNA reads as TGTGCCAGCACCCTAGACAGTTCTGAAGCTTTCTTT. Its protein is CASTLDSSEAFF.

This clone has just a few counts. The chain's CDR3 is CASSYFGQGRTQYF. The DNA of the CDR3 is TGTGCCAGCAGTTACTTCGGACAGGGACGCACGCAGTATTTT. V and J are TRBV6-5 and TRBJ2-3, with TRBD1 identical over 8 bases. CDR3 size: 14 residues. Germline V lookup: CDR1 MNHEY, CDR2 SVGAGI. V lost 1 base to trimming and J lost 9 bases; unmatched junction nucleotides: 6.

J is TRBJ2-7 and V is TRBV19; D may be TRBD2 (5 bases). V lost 4 bases and J 3 bases, leaving 7 bases between the germline ends. The CDR3 sequence is 12 residues long. Germline CDR1 LNHDA, CDR2 SQIVND (reference sequence). Written as DNA, the CDR3 is TGTGCCAGTAGTAAACGGGACTACGAGCAGTACTTC. Protein: CASSKRDYEQYF. Full variable domain (missing parts from reference TRBV19 and TRBJ2-7): DGGITQSPKYLFRKEGQNVTLSCEQNLNHDAMYWYRQDPGQGLRLIYYSQIVNDFQKGDIAEGYSVSREKKESFPLTVTSAQKNPTAFYLCASSKRDYEQYFGPGTRLTVT.

The chain's CDR3 is CASRDSQAFF. In nucleotides, the CDR3 is TGTGCCAGCCGGGACAGCCAAGCTTTCTTT. The chain is built from TRBV25-1 and TRBJ1-1; TRBD1 agrees at 7 bases. V dropped 8 bases and J dropped 9; count of bases not matched to a gene: 3. CDR1 and CDR2 (germline): MGHDK, SYGVNS. The CDR3 covers 10 residues.

The V and J genes are TRBV28 and TRBJ1-3, with TRBD1 matching over 8 bases. J was trimmed by 2 bases and V by 3 bases; bases with no gene match: 0. The CDR3 has 14 residues. Germline assignment: CDR1 MDHEN and CDR2 SYDVKM. The CDR3, as DNA: TGTGCCAGCAGTTTGGGACAGGCTGGAAACACCATATATTTT. Translated: CASSLGQAGNTIYF.

This clone was observed a single time. The V and J genes are TRBV4-3 and TRBJ2-7; 8 bases align to TRBD1. J gave up 3 bases and V 1 base, and 5 bases lay outside the gene matches. The CDR3 consists of 15 residues. The germline gives CDR1 LGHNA, CDR2 YSLEER. CDR3 sequence (DNA): TGCGCCAGCAGCCAAGGTCTAACAGGGGGCTACGAGCAGTACGTC. It codes for CASSQGLTGGYEQYV.